The clone carrying this T cell receptor beta chain appeared many times. Its antigen remains unknown. This entry comes from a study of CD8 T cells in ankylosing spondylitis. One entry per CDR3 protein results from TCRdb running MiXCR on the 5' RACE reads. Among tens of thousands of distinct CDR3 sequences, over 3.5% were seen once, and the ten largest hold 3% to 4%. The germline CDR1 and CDR2 sequences are SGDLS and YYNGEE. CDR3 length: 15 residues. The J segment lost 6 bases and the V segment lost 4 bases, leaving 4 bases of the junction unmatched. General study findings and limits: For ankylosing spondylitis blood, a TCR beta motif of under ten highly homologous variants appeared characteristic. Disease-linked clones bore a CD8+ phenotype and were relatively rare in peripheral blood.

This clonotype originated in a female donor with ankylosing spondylitis or in good health (not recorded which). The chain combines TRBV9 with TRBJ2-1; 13 nucleotides line up with TRBD2. The sequenced sample consisted of blood, either unsorted or a sorted T cell fraction (not recorded which). The CDR3 DNA reads as TGTGCCAGCAGCAAAACTAGCGGGGGGGCCAATGAGCAGTTCTTC. The encoded protein is CASSKTSGGANEQFF.